A selection of T cell receptor beta chains follows, all from one sample in a study of T cells after yellow fever vaccination. In TCRdb, the 5' RACE reads were re-called with MiXCR into one record per CDR3 protein. The sample holds 300,000 or so distinct CDR3 sequences, around 8.1% seen once. The sequencing used PBMCs, collected 45 days after the first yellow fever vaccination. The receptor source for this set is a young man who received the YFV17D yellow fever vaccine. CDR3s include the opening cysteine and the closing phenylalanine or tryptophan. Each record gives: V gene, D gene, J gene, clone size, CDR3 DNA, CDR3 protein. D genes are given only for firm matches. Where a row states a size, it is once, few, many or the class of an expanded clone; other rows omit it.

V gene: TRBV6-2/TRBV6-3
D gene: TRBD1
J gene: TRBJ2-7
clone size: -
CDR3 DNA: TGTGCCAGCAGTTACGACAGGGAGTACTACGAGCAGTACTTC
CDR3 protein: CASSYDREYYEQYF

V gene: TRBV3-1
D gene: -
J gene: TRBJ1-6
clone size: few
CDR3 DNA: TGTGCCAGCAGCCAAGAGGCGTTTTGGTCACCCCTCCACTTT
CDR3 protein: CASSQEAFWSPLHF

V gene: TRBV12-3/TRBV12-4
D gene: -
J gene: TRBJ1-1
clone size: many
CDR3 DNA: TGTGCCAGCAGTGATAGGGGAGACACTGAAGCTTTCTTT
CDR3 protein: CASSDRGDTEAFF

V gene: TRBV20-1
D gene: TRBD1
J gene: TRBJ2-2
clone size: -
CDR3 DNA: TGCAGTGCTAGAGATCAGGGGGCGGGTACCGGGGAGCTGTTTTTT
CDR3 protein: CSARDQGAGTGELFF

V gene: TRBV4-3
D gene: TRBD1
J gene: TRBJ2-1
clone size: few
CDR3 DNA: TGCGCCAGCAGCCCCGGGACAGGGTCCGACAATGAGCAGTTCTTC
CDR3 protein: CASSPGTGSDNEQFF

V gene: TRBV4-3
D gene: TRBD1
J gene: TRBJ2-1
clone size: -
CDR3 DNA: TGCGCCAGCAGCATCCGGGACAGCAACTACAATGAGCAGTTCTTC
CDR3 protein: CASSIRDSNYNEQFF

V gene: TRBV4-2
D gene: TRBD1
J gene: TRBJ2-4
clone size: many
CDR3 DNA: TGTGCCAGCAGCCAAGGTTGGGACAGAGAAAACATTCAGTACTTC
CDR3 protein: CASSQGWDRENIQYF

V gene: TRBV4-3
D gene: -
J gene: TRBJ2-3
clone size: few
CDR3 DNA: TGCGCCAGCAGCCAAGACCCCGGGGGGCCAGATACGCAGTATTTT
CDR3 protein: CASSQDPGGPDTQYF

V gene: TRBV11-2
D gene: TRBD2
J gene: TRBJ2-5
clone size: few
CDR3 DNA: TGTGCCAGCAGCTTAGAGCCCACTCCTAGCGGGGGGGGGTTCAAAGAGACCCAGTACTTC
CDR3 protein: CASSLEPTPSGGGFKETQYF

V gene: TRBV20-1
D gene: TRBD1
J gene: TRBJ2-7
clone size: few
CDR3 DNA: TGCAGTGCTAGGGAACAGGGGTTTTCATCTCGCTACGAGCAGTACTTC
CDR3 protein: CSAREQGFSSRYEQYF

V gene: TRBV13
D gene: -
J gene: TRBJ2-5
clone size: -
CDR3 DNA: TGTGCCAGCAGCTCGAAATACTTAGAGACCCAGTACTTC
CDR3 protein: CASSSKYLETQYF

V gene: TRBV7-2
D gene: TRBD2
J gene: TRBJ2-5
clone size: many
CDR3 DNA: TGTGCCAGCAGCTTCCAGCGGGGGGGCGGGGAGACCCAGTACTTC
CDR3 protein: CASSFQRGGGETQYF

V gene: TRBV13
D gene: -
J gene: TRBJ2-7
clone size: -
CDR3 DNA: TGTGCCAGCCGACTTCGGGGAAGCGGAAGCTCCTACGAGCTGTACTTC
CDR3 protein: CASRLRGSGSSYELYF

V gene: TRBV7-2
D gene: -
J gene: TRBJ2-3
clone size: -
CDR3 DNA: TGTGCCAGCAGCTTAGTCTTCTCAGATACGCAGTATTTT
CDR3 protein: CASSLVFSDTQYF

V gene: TRBV28
D gene: TRBD1
J gene: TRBJ1-5
clone size: -
CDR3 DNA: TGTGCCAGCAGCACAGGGGGGTCCAATCAGCCCCAGCATTTT
CDR3 protein: CASSTGGSNQPQHF

V gene: TRBV18
D gene: -
J gene: TRBJ1-4
clone size: few
CDR3 DNA: TGTGCCAGCTCAGGAGTTGGAGGTGAAAAACTGTTTTTT
CDR3 protein: CASSGVGGEKLFF

V gene: TRBV20-1
D gene: -
J gene: TRBJ1-1
clone size: few
CDR3 DNA: TGCAGTGCTAGTGCCCTACGGGAAAACACTGAAGCTTTCTTT
CDR3 protein: CSASALRENTEAFF

V gene: TRBV4-3
D gene: TRBD2
J gene: TRBJ2-3
clone size: -
CDR3 DNA: TGCGCCAGCAGCCAAGATCGGAACGGGGGGGCCGCAGATACGCAGTATTTT
CDR3 protein: CASSQDRNGGAADTQYF

V gene: TRBV6-1
D gene: -
J gene: TRBJ2-2
clone size: -
CDR3 DNA: TGTGCCAACAACCCTCTCCAGAGGGGCGGGACCGGGGAGCTGTTTTTT
CDR3 protein: CANNPLQRGGTGELFF

V gene: TRBV20-1
D gene: -
J gene: TRBJ2-3
clone size: few
CDR3 DNA: TGCAGTGCTGGCCGGGACAGCACAGATACGCAGTATTTT
CDR3 protein: CSAGRDSTDTQYF

V gene: TRBV19
D gene: TRBD2
J gene: TRBJ2-1
clone size: -
CDR3 DNA: TGTGCCAGTAGTATACTCGGACTAGCCCCTCACCATGAGCAGTTCTTC
CDR3 protein: CASSILGLAPHHEQFF

V gene: TRBV6-1
D gene: -
J gene: TRBJ1-1
clone size: -
CDR3 DNA: TGTGCCAGCATCCCCGCCGGACAGCGCACTGAAGCTTTCTTT
CDR3 protein: CASIPAGQRTEAFF

V gene: TRBV5-1
D gene: -
J gene: TRBJ2-5
clone size: many
CDR3 DNA: TGCGCCAGCAGCTTGTCGTTTCGCCAAGAGACCCAGTACTTC
CDR3 protein: CASSLSFRQETQYF

V gene: TRBV7-3
D gene: -
J gene: TRBJ2-2
clone size: -
CDR3 DNA: TGTGCCAGCAGCTTACACTACGGTCCCCCCGGGGAGCTGTTTTTT
CDR3 protein: CASSLHYGPPGELFF

V gene: TRBV20-1
D gene: -
J gene: TRBJ2-7
clone size: many
CDR3 DNA: TGCAGTGCTAGAGTGTTGGCCCTAAGCTCCTACGAGCAGTACTTC
CDR3 protein: CSARVLALSSYEQYF

V gene: TRBV20-1
D gene: -
J gene: TRBJ1-2
clone size: few
CDR3 DNA: TGCAGTGCTAGAGAGTCGGTAACAGGGTCCGATGGCTACACCTTC
CDR3 protein: CSARESVTGSDGYTF

V gene: TRBV5-5
D gene: -
J gene: TRBJ1-2
clone size: -
CDR3 DNA: TGTGCCAGCAGCTTGGGGGTTTGGCAGCATGGCTACACCTTC
CDR3 protein: CASSLGVWQHGYTF

V gene: TRBV6-2/TRBV6-3
D gene: -
J gene: TRBJ1-1
clone size: -
CDR3 DNA: TGTGCCAGCAGTTACATTCCGGGGACTGAAGCTTTCTTT
CDR3 protein: CASSYIPGTEAFF

V gene: TRBV20-1
D gene: -
J gene: TRBJ1-4
clone size: -
CDR3 DNA: TGCAGTGCCCCTTCCGGGTCACATGAAAAACTGTTTTTT
CDR3 protein: CSAPSGSHEKLFF

V gene: TRBV5-1
D gene: -
J gene: TRBJ1-2
clone size: few
CDR3 DNA: TGCGCCAGCAGCCCGTTTATGAGACTCGATGGCTACACCTTC
CDR3 protein: CASSPFMRLDGYTF

V gene: TRBV5-1
D gene: TRBD1
J gene: TRBJ2-1
clone size: -
CDR3 DNA: TGCGCCAGCAGCCTGGGACAGACCAATGAGCAGTTCTTC
CDR3 protein: CASSLGQTNEQFF

V gene: TRBV4-3
D gene: -
J gene: TRBJ1-5
clone size: -
CDR3 DNA: TGCGCCAGCAGCCAAGCCGCGACAGCCGACCTCAATTGGCCCCAGCATTTT
CDR3 protein: CASSQAATADLNWPQHF

V gene: TRBV5-1
D gene: TRBD2
J gene: TRBJ2-3
clone size: few
CDR3 DNA: TGCGCCAGCAGCTGGGGAGGACTAGCGGGGGGTAGCACAGATACGCAGTATTTT
CDR3 protein: CASSWGGLAGGSTDTQYF

V gene: TRBV7-9
D gene: -
J gene: TRBJ1-1
clone size: many
CDR3 DNA: TGTGCCAGCAGCTTAGCGTCAGGGTCCCCTGAAGCTTTCTTT
CDR3 protein: CASSLASGSPEAFF

V gene: TRBV5-1
D gene: -
J gene: TRBJ2-5
clone size: few
CDR3 DNA: TGCGCCAGCAGCTTTTCGGGTAGGGAGACCCAGTACTTC
CDR3 protein: CASSFSGRETQYF

V gene: TRBV11-2
D gene: TRBD2
J gene: TRBJ2-3
clone size: few
CDR3 DNA: TGTGCCAGCAGCTCGACCGGGACTAGCGGGGGGCACACAGATACGCAGTATTTT
CDR3 protein: CASSSTGTSGGHTDTQYF

V gene: TRBV20-1
D gene: -
J gene: TRBJ1-5
clone size: few
CDR3 DNA: TGCAGTGCTAGAGATCCGACGGACGCAGATAGGCCCCAGCATTTT
CDR3 protein: CSARDPTDADRPQHF

V gene: TRBV6-1
D gene: -
J gene: TRBJ2-1
clone size: -
CDR3 DNA: TGTGCCAGCAACGATCGGGGGTTCGGGGAGCAGTTCTTC
CDR3 protein: CASNDRGFGEQFF

V gene: TRBV3-1
D gene: TRBD1
J gene: TRBJ1-2
clone size: -
CDR3 DNA: TGTGCCAGCAGCCCAGGACAGGTGGGGGCTTCTCAAGCTAACTATGGCTACACCTTC
CDR3 protein: CASSPGQVGASQANYGYTF

V gene: TRBV5-5
D gene: TRBD2
J gene: TRBJ2-5
clone size: few
CDR3 DNA: TGTGCCAGCAGCTTGCATAGCGGGGGCGTCCAAGAGACCCAGTACTTC
CDR3 protein: CASSLHSGGVQETQYF

V gene: TRBV10-2
D gene: -
J gene: TRBJ2-5
clone size: -
CDR3 DNA: TGCGCCAGCAGTAAACAGGGTGAAGAGACCCAGTACTTC
CDR3 protein: CASSKQGEETQYF

V gene: TRBV7-8
D gene: TRBD2
J gene: TRBJ2-1
clone size: -
CDR3 DNA: TGTGCCAGCAGCTTAGGGGGGGGAGGGCAGTTCTTC
CDR3 protein: CASSLGGGGQFF

V gene: TRBV18
D gene: -
J gene: TRBJ1-6
clone size: few
CDR3 DNA: TGTGCCAGCTCACCACCCCAGAATTCACCCCTCCACTTT
CDR3 protein: CASSPPQNSPLHF

V gene: TRBV9
D gene: -
J gene: TRBJ2-1
clone size: -
CDR3 DNA: TGTGCCAGCAGCGTAGAACGAGGGGTCCTTTACAATGAGCAGTTCTTC
CDR3 protein: CASSVERGVLYNEQFF

V gene: TRBV4-2
D gene: -
J gene: TRBJ2-7
clone size: many
CDR3 DNA: TGTGCCAGCAGCCCCGCGGCGGAGGGTATCTACGAGCAGTACTTC
CDR3 protein: CASSPAAEGIYEQYF

V gene: TRBV6-5
D gene: -
J gene: TRBJ1-3
clone size: many
CDR3 DNA: TGTGCCAGCAGTTACTCGAACGGAAACACCATATATTTT
CDR3 protein: CASSYSNGNTIYF

V gene: TRBV3-1
D gene: TRBD2
J gene: TRBJ2-1
clone size: -
CDR3 DNA: TGTGCCAGCCACCTTAGCGGGGGGCAGGGTGAGCAGTTCTTC
CDR3 protein: CASHLSGGQGEQFF

V gene: TRBV27
D gene: -
J gene: TRBJ2-3
clone size: many
CDR3 DNA: TGTGCCAGCAGTTTAACAGGGTGGAATACGCAGTATTTT
CDR3 protein: CASSLTGWNTQYF

V gene: TRBV14
D gene: -
J gene: TRBJ2-6
clone size: -
CDR3 DNA: TGTGCCAGCAGCCAAGTCCCTTTGCGAATCTCTGGGGCCAACGTCCTGACTTTC
CDR3 protein: CASSQVPLRISGANVLTF

V gene: TRBV6-5
D gene: -
J gene: TRBJ1-1
clone size: few
CDR3 DNA: TGTGCCAGCAGTTACCCGGGGGGGAACACTGAAGCTTTCTTT
CDR3 protein: CASSYPGGNTEAFF

V gene: TRBV7-3
D gene: -
J gene: TRBJ2-3
clone size: many
CDR3 DNA: TGTGCCAGCAGCGGAGCCCTTTTGGATACGCAGTATTTT
CDR3 protein: CASSGALLDTQYF

V gene: TRBV11-1
D gene: -
J gene: TRBJ2-3
clone size: few
CDR3 DNA: TGTGCCAGCAGCTTAGGGAATGGCAGGGGCTCAGGGAGTAGAGATACGCAGTATTTT
CDR3 protein: CASSLGNGRGSGSRDTQYF

V gene: TRBV6-2/TRBV6-3
D gene: TRBD1
J gene: TRBJ1-1
clone size: -
CDR3 DNA: TGTGCCAGCACCAACAGGGGACCAACTCGAATCGTGCCGCGAATGAACACTGAAGCTTTCTTT
CDR3 protein: CASTNRGPTRIVPRMNTEAFF

V gene: TRBV6-6
D gene: -
J gene: TRBJ1-6
clone size: -
CDR3 DNA: TGTGCCAGCAGTGGAGGTCCACCCCTCCACTTT
CDR3 protein: CASSGGPPLHF

V gene: TRBV20-1
D gene: -
J gene: TRBJ2-5
clone size: -
CDR3 DNA: TGCAGTCCTCGAAGACCCCAGGGCGGGGAGTACCAAGAGACCCAGTACTTC
CDR3 protein: CSPRRPQGGEYQETQYF

V gene: TRBV12-3/TRBV12-4
D gene: -
J gene: TRBJ2-5
clone size: many
CDR3 DNA: TGTGCCAGCGTCTCCTATAACCAAGAGACCCAGTACTTC
CDR3 protein: CASVSYNQETQYF

V gene: TRBV18
D gene: TRBD1
J gene: TRBJ2-2
clone size: -
CDR3 DNA: TGTGCCAGCTCACGGGACAGACCTATGAGCGAGGAGCTGTTTTTT
CDR3 protein: CASSRDRPMSEELFF